Listed here is a single T cell receptor (beta chain). TCRdb re-called the 5' RACE reads through MiXCR, storing one row per CDR3 protein. The table shows tens of thousands of distinct CDR3 sequences, with 13% to 15% occurring only once. This sample was taken from a study of early T cells in non-severe SARS-CoV-2 infection. Study-wide background: Sequencing used unsorted whole-blood bulk RNA, so chains lack pairing.

With 3 bases clipped from V and 0 bases from J, the junction kept 8 bases outside the gene matches. This CDR3 is 19 amino acids long. Germline V gene sequence: CDR1 SGHTA, CDR2 FQGNSA. The receptor was isolated from an adult who was a healthcare worker with PCR-confirmed SARS-CoV-2 infection or an uninfected control (not recorded which). The sample consisted of whole blood. V is TRBV7-2 and J is TRBJ2-1; 13 nucleotides agree with TRBD2. The CDR3: CASSFLGLAGVSSYNEQFF. The CDR3 DNA follows: TGTGCCAGCAGCTTCCTCGGACTAGCGGGAGTTTCCTCCTACAATGAGCAGTTCTTC.